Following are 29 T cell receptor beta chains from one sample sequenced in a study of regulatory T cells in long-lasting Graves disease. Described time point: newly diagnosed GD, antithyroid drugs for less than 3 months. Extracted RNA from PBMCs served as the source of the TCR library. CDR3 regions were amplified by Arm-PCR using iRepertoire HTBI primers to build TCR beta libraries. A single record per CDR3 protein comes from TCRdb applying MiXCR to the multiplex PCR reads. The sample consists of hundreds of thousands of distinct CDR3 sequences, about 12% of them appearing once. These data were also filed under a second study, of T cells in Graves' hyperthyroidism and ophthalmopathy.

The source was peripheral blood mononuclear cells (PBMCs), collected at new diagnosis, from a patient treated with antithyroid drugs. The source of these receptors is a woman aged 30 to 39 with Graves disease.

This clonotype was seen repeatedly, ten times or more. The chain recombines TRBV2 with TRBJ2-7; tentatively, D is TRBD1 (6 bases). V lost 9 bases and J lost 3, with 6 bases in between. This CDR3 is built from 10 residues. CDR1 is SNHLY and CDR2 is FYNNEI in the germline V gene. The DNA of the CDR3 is TGTGCCAGGACAGGCTACGAGCAGTACTTC. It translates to CARTGYEQYF. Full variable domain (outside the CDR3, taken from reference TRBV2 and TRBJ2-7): EPEVTQTPSHQVTQMGQEVILRCVPISNHLYFYWYRQILGQKVEFLVSFYNNEISEKSEIFDDQFSVERPDGSNFTLKIRSTKLEDSAMYFCARTGYEQYFGPGTRLTVT.

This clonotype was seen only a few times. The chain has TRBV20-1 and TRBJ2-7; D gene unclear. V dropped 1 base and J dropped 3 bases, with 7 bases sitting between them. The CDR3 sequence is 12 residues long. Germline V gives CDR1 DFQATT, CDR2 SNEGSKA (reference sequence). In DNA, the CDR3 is TGCAGTGCTAGAGTCCACGACTACGAGCAGTACTTC. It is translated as CSARVHDYEQYF.

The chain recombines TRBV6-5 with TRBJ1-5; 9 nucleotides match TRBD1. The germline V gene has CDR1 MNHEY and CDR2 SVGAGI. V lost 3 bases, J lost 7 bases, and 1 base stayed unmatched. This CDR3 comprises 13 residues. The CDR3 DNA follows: TGTGCCAGCAGTTATACAGGGGGCCAGCCCCAGCATTTT. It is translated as CASSYTGGQPQHF.

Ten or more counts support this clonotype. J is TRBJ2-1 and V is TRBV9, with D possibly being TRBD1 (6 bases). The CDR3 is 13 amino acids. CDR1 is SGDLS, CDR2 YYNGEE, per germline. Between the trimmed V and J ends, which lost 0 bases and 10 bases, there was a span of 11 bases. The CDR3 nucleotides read TGTGCCAGCAGCGTAGCCCAGGGGCAGGAGCAGTTCTTC. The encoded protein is CASSVAQGQEQFF.

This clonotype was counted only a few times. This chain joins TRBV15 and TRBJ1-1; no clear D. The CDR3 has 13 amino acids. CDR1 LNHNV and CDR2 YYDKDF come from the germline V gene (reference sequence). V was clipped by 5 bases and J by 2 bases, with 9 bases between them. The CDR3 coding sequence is TGTGCCACCAGCTCCCGCCCCAACACTGAAGCTTTCTTT. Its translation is CATSSRPNTEAFF.

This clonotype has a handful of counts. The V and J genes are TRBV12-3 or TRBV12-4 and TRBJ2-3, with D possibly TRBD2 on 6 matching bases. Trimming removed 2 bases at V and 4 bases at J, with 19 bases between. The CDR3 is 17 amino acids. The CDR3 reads CASSLFGPGAGADTQYF. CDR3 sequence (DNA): TGTGCCAGCAGTTTATTTGGGCCGGGAGCGGGTGCAGATACGCAGTATTTT.

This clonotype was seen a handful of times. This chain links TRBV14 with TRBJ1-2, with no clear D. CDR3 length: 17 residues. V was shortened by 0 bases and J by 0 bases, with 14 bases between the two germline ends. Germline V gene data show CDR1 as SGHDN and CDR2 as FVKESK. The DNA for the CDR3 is TGTGCCAGCAGCCAAGATCCTCGTTTGGGAGCTAACTATGGCTACACCTTC. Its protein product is CASSQDPRLGANYGYTF.

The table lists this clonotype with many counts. The CDR3 sequence is CASSPSPTGRSYNSPLHF. The CDR3 bases are TGTGCCAGCAGCCCAAGCCCGACAGGGAGGTCCTATAATTCACCCCTCCACTTT. The chain couples TRBV6-1 to TRBJ1-6, with TRBD1 identical over 7 bases. Germline trimming cut 6 bases from V and 1 base from J; bases unmatched to any gene: 12. The length of the CDR3 is 18 residues. CDR1 is MNHNS and CDR2 is SASEGT in the germline V gene.

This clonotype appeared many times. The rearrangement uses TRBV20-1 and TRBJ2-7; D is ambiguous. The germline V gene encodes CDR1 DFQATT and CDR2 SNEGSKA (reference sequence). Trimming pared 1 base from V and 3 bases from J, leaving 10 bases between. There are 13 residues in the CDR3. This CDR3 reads CSARAPRGYEQYF. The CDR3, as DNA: TGCAGTGCTAGAGCCCCCCGAGGCTACGAGCAGTACTTC.

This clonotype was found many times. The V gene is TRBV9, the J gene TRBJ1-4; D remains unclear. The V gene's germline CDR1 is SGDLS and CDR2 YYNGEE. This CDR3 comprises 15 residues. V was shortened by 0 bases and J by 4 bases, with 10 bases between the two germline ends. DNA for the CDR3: TGTGCCAGCAGCGTAGCGGCAGCTAGTAATGAAAAACTGTTTTTT. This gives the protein CASSVAAASNEKLFF.

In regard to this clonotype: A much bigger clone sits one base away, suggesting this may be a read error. CDR3 region: CVSSSGPRGNQPQHF. DNA of the CDR3: TGTGTCAGCAGTTCGGGGCCCCGCGGCAATCAGCCCCAGCATTTT. The chain links TRBV27 to TRBJ1-5; possible D gene TRBD1, 5 bases. The CDR3 runs to 15 residues. Germline CDR1 is MNHEY and CDR2 is SMNVEV (reference sequence).

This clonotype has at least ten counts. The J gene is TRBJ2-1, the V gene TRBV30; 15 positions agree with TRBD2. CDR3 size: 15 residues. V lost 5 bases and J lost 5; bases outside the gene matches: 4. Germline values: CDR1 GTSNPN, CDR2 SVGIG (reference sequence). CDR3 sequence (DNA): TGTGCCTGGCGGGGGACTAGCGGGAGGCACAATGAGCAGTTCTTC. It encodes CAWRGTSGRHNEQFF. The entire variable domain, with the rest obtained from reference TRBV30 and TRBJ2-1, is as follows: SQTIHQWPATLVQPVGSPLSLECTVEGTSNPNLYWYRQAAGRGLQLLFYSVGIGQISSEVPQNLSASRPQDRQFILSSKKLLLSDSGFYLCAWRGTSGRHNEQFFGPGTRLTVL.

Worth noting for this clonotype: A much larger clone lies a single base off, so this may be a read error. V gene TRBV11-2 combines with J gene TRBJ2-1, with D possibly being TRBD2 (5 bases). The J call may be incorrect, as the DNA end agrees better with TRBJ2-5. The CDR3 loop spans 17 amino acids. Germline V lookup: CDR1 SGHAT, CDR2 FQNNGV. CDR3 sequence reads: CASSLRGSPEGQETQYF. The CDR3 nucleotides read TGTGCCAGCAGCTTACGTGGGAGCCCCGAGGGCCAAGAGACCCAGTACTTC.

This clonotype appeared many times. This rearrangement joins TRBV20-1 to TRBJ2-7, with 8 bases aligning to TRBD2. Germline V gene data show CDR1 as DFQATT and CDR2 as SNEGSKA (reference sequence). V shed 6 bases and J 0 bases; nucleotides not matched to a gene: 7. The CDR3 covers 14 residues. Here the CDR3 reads CSALLSGGSYEQYF. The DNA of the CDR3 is TGCAGTGCCCTTCTCAGCGGGGGCTCCTACGAGCAGTACTTC.

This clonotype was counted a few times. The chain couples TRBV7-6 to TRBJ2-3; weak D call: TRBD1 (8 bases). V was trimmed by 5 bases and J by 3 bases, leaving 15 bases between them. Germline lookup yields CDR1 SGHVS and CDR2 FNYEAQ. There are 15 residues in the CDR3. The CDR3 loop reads CASSRNRGGTDTQYF. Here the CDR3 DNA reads TGTGCCAGCAGCCGTAACAGGGGGGGTACAGATACGCAGTATTTT.

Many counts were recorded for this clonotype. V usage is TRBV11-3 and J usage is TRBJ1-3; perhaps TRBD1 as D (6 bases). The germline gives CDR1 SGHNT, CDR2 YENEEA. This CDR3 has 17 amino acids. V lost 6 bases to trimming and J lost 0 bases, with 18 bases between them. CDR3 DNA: TGTGCCAGCAGGGGAATACAGGGATCCAACTCTGGAAACACCATATATTTT. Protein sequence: CASRGIQGSNSGNTIYF.

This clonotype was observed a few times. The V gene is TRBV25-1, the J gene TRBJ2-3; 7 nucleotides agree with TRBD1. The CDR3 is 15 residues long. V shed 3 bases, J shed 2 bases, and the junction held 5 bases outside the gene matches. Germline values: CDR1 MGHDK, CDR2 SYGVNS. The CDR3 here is CASSDYRGPTDTQYF. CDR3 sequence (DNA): TGTGCCAGCAGTGATTACAGGGGACCCACAGATACGCAGTATTTT. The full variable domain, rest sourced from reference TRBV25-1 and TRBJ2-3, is EADIYQTPRYLVIGTGKKITLECSQTMGHDKMYWYQQDPGMELHLIHYSYGVNSTEKGDLSSESTVSRIRTEHFPLTLESARPSHTSQYLCASSDYRGPTDTQYFGPGTRLTVL.

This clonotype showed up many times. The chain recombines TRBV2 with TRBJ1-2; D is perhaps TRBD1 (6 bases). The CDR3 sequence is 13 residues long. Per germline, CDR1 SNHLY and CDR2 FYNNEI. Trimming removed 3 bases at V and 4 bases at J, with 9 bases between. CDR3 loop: CASSERGIYGYTF. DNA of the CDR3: TGTGCCAGCAGTGAGAGGGGGATCTATGGCTACACCTTC.

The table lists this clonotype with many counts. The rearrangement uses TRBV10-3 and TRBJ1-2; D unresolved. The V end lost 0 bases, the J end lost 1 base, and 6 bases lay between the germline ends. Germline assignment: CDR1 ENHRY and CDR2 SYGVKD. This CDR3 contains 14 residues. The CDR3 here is CAISESQINYGYTF. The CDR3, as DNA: TGTGCCATCAGTGAGTCGCAGATTAACTATGGCTACACCTTC.

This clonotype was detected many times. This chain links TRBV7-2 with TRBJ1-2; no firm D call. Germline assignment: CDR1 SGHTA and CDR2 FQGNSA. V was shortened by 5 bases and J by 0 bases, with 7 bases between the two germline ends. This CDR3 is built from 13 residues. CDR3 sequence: CASSPEANYGYTF. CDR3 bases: TGTGCCAGCAGCCCGGAGGCTAACTATGGCTACACCTTC.

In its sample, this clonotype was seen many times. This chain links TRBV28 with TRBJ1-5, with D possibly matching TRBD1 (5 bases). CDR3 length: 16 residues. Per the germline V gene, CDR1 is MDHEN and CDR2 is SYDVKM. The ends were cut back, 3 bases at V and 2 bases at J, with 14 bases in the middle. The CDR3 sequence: CASSFQGQVGNQPQHF. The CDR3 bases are TGTGCCAGCAGTTTCCAGGGTCAGGTGGGCAATCAGCCCCAGCATTTT.

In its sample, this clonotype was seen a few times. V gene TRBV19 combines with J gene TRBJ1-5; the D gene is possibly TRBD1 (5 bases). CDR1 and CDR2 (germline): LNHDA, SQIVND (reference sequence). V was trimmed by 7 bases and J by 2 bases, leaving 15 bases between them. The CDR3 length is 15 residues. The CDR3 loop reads CASIPRGHRNQPQHF. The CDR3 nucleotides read TGTGCCAGTATCCCGAGAGGACACCGCAATCAGCCCCAGCATTTT.

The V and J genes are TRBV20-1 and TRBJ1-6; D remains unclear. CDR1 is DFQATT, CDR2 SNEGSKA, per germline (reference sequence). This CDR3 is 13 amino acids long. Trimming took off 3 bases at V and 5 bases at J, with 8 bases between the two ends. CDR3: CSARSDHNSPLHF. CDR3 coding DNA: TGCAGTGCTAGGTCGGACCATAATTCACCCCTCCACTTT.

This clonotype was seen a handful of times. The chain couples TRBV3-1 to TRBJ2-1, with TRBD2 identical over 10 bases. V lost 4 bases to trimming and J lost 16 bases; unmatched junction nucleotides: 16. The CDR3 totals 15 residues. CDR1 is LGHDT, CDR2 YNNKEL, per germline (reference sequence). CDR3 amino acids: CASSRSQLLAGVLFF. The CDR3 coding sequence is TGTGCCAGCAGCCGCTCCCAATTGCTAGCGGGGGTTTTATTCTTC.

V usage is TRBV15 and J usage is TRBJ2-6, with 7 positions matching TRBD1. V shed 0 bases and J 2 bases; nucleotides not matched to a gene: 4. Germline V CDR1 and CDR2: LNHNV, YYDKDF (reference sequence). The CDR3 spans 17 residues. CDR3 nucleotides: TGTGCCACCAGCAGAGACCGGGACAGACCTGGGGCCAACGTCCTGACTTTC. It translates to CATSRDRDRPGANVLTF.

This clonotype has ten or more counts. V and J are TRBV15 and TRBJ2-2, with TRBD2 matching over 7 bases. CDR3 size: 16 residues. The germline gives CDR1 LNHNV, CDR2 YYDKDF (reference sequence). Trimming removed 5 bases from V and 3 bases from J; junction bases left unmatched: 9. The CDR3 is CATSPFSGSDTGELFF. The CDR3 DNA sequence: TGTGCCACCAGCCCATTTAGCGGGTCAGACACCGGGGAGCTGTTTTTT.

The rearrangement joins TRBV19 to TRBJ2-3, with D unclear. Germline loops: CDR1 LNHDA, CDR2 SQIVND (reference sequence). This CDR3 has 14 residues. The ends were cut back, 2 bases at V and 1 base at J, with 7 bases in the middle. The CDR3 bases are TGTGCCAGTAGTATACCCTCGGGCACAGATACGCAGTATTTT. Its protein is CASSIPSGTDTQYF.

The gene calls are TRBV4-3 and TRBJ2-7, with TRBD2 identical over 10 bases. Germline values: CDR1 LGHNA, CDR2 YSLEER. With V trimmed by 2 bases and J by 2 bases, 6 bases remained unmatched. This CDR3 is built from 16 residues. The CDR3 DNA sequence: TGCGCCAGCAGCCAAATCCTAGCGGGAGTTGCCTACGAGCAGTACTTC. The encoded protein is CASSQILAGVAYEQYF.

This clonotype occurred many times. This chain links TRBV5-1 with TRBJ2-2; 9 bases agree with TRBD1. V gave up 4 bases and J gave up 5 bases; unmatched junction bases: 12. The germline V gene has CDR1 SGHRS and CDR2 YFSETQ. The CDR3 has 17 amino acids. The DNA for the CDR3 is TGCGCCAGCAGCCCTCTTCCGGGACAGGGAGGAACCGGGGAGCTGTTTTTT. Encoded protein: CASSPLPGQGGTGELFF.